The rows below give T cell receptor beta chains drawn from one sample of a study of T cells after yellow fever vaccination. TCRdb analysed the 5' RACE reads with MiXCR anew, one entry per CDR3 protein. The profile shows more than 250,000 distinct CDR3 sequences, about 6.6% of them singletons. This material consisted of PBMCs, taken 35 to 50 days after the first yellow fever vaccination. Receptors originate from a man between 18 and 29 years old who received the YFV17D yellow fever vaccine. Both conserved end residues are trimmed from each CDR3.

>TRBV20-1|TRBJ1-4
SARTAEGGFEKLF
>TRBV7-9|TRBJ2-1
ASSSQGGEQF
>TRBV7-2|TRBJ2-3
ASSLDPSYTDTQY
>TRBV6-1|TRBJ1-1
ATDRDDSNTEAF
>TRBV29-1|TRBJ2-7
SVRGTITYEQY
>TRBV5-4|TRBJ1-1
ASSTGTGGVKTEAF
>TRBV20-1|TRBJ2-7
SARGGGSTYEQY
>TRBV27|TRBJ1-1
ASSLNTGGRVAF
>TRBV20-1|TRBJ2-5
SARDPGVGSETQY
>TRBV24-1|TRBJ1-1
ATSDPDRGEAF
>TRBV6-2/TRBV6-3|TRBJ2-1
ASSRAYTSYNEQF
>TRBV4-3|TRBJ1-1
ASSRQGAVPHTEAF
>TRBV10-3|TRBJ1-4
AISEVQGSEKLF
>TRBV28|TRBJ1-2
ASSGIWGANGYT
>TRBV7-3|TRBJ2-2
ASSNQGTGELF
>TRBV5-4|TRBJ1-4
ASSQDRFGEKLF
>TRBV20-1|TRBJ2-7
SAREGTSGGYEQY